This T cell receptor (beta chain) was obtained from a study of monozygotic twins with inflammatory bowel disease. As for this clonotype: The antigen is undetermined.

General study findings and limits: Compared with healthy co-twins, IBD patients showed reduced TCRbeta repertoire diversity by inverse Simpson. Versus healthy twins, IBD patients showed fewer clonotypes shared with others, especially with disease activity. Background noise in patient repertoires may stem from differing immunosuppressive treatments.

This CDR3 contains 13 residues. Germline-derived CDR1 and CDR2 are MNHNS and SASEGT. Template switching added UMIs carrying a 6-nucleotide sample barcode. One entry per CDR3 protein, without DNA, is what TCRdb gives after re-calling the 5' RACE reads. The sample totals around 380,000 distinct CDR3 sequences; its top ten clones hold less than 2.5%. V gene TRBV6-1 combines with J gene TRBJ1-1. The sequence was obtained from a human donor with ulcerative colitis or Crohn's disease, or a healthy co-twin of an affected twin (not recorded which). Sequencing used blood. The chain's CDR3 is CASSIEANTEAFF.